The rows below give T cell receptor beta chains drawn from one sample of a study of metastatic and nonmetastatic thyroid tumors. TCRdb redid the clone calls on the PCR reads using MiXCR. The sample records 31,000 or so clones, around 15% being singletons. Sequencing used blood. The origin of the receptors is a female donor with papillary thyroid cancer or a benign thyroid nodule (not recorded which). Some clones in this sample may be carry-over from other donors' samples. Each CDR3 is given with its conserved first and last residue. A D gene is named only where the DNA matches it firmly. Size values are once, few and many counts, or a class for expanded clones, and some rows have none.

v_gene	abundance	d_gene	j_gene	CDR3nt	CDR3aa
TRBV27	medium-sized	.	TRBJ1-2	TGTGCCAGCAGTTCACCCCGTCAGGCCCACAACGGTGGCTACACCTTC	CASSSPRQAHNGGYTF
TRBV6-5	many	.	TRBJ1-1	TGTGCCAGCAGTTACGGGGCAGGGTGGACTGAAGCTTTCTTT	CASSYGAGWTEAFF
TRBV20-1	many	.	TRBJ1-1	TGCAGTGCTAGCCCAGGGGAAACTGAAGCTTTCTTT	CSASPGETEAFF
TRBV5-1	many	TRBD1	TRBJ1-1	TGCGCCAGCAGCTGGAAGGACAGGGGGATTACTGAAGCTTTCTTT	CASSWKDRGITEAFF
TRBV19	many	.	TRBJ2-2	TGTGCCAGTAGTATTTCCGGCACCGGGGAGCTGTTTTTT	CASSISGTGELFF
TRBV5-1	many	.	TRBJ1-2	TGCGCCAGCAGCTTGGCCCAGGGGACCTATGGCTACACCTTC	CASSLAQGTYGYTF
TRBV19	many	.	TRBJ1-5	TGTGCCAGTAGTATGAACAGAGCTAGCAATCAGCCCCAGCATTTT	CASSMNRASNQPQHF
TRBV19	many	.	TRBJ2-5	TGTGCCAGTAGTAAGGTGGGGCCCGGGGAGACCCAGTACTTC	CASSKVGPGETQYF
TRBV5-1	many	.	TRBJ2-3	TGCGCCAGCAGCTTATCCACAGATACGCAGTATTTT	CASSLSTDTQYF
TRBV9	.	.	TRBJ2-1	TGTGCCAGCAGCGGTAGACCGGATGGTGATGAGCAGTTCTTC	CASSGRPDGDEQFF
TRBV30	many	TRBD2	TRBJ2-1	TGTGCCTGGAGGGCGGGACTAGCGGGGGGCAATGAGCAGTTCTTC	CAWRAGLAGGNEQFF
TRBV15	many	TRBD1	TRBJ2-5	TGTGCCACCAGTACCCGAAGACAGGGGAGTAGGGAGACCCAGTACTTC	CATSTRRQGSRETQYF
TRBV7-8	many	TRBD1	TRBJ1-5	TGTGCCAGCAGCCCCGGACAGGGCTTAGGGAATCAGCCCCAGCATTTT	CASSPGQGLGNQPQHF
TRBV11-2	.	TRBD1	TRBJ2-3	TGTGCCAGCAGCCCGGGGACAGTCCTTAGGTGCACAGATACGCAGTATTTT	CASSPGTVLRCTDTQYF
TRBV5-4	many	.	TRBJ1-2	TGTGCCAGCAGCTCCTACAGGAGCCAGAATGGCTACACCTTC	CASSSYRSQNGYTF
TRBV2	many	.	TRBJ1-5	TGTGCCAGCAGTGTTCTAAGGGGAATAGATCAGCCCCAGCATTTT	CASSVLRGIDQPQHF